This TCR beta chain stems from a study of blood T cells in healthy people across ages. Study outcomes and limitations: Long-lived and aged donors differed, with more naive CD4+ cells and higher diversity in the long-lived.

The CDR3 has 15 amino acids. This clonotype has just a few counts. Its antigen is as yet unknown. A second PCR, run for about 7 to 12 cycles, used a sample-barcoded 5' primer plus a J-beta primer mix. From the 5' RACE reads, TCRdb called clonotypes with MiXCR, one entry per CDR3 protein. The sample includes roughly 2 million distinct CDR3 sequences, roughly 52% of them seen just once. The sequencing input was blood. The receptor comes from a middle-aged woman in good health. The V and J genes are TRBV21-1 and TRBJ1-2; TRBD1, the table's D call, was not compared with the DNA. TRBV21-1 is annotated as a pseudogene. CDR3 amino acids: CASSKDTPKARGYTF. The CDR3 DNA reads TGTGCCAGCAGCAAGGACACACCTAAAGCTCGTGGCTACACCTTC.